These 4 T cell receptor beta chains share one sample of origin, sequenced in a study of Ad26.COV2.S vaccination and SARS-CoV-2 variants. Treatment of the sample: roughly 19 received Ad26.COV2.S at low or high dose, single or two shots; a few received placebo; per-sample allocation not given. The samples date from day 63 after the first vaccine or placebo injection. Data came from immunoSEQ multiplex PCR; TCRdb stores just in-frame clones and leaves some out. The table has some 250,000 clones, more than 75% seen once. Sequencing used peripheral blood, obtained in a trial of Ad26.COV2.S vaccine versus placebo. The receptors here all came from a person aged 18-60 years who received the Ad26.COV2.S COVID-19 vaccine or a placebo.

The V gene is TRBV2, the J gene TRBJ2-1, with 8 bases identical to TRBD2. The CDR3 is 14 residues long. Per the germline V gene, CDR1 is SNHLY and CDR2 is FYNNEI. The J segment lost 9 bases and the V segment lost 5 bases, leaving 9 bases of the junction unmatched. The CDR3 is CASSTLGLGAEQFF. The CDR3 nucleotides read TGTGCCAGCAGTACCCTGGGACTAGGAGCTGAGCAGTTCTTC. Full variable domain (rest looked up from reference TRBV2 and TRBJ2-1): EPEVTQTPSHQVTQMGQEVILRCVPISNHLYFYWYRQILGQKVEFLVSFYNNEISEKSEIFDDQFSVERPDGSNFTLKIRSTKLEDSAMYFCASSTLGLGAEQFFGPGTRLTVL.

CDR3 loop: CASSFPDTQYF. The CDR3 region has the DNA TGTGCCAGCTCTTTCCCAGATACGCAGTATTTT. The chain couples TRBV18 to TRBJ2-3; unclear D gene. V shed 6 bases and J shed 4 bases, with 5 bases lying between them. CDR3 length equals 11 residues. CDR1 KGHSH and CDR2 LQKENI come from the germline V gene.

V usage is TRBV7-3 and J usage is TRBJ2-3, with TRBD2 matching 11 bases. The V segment lost 6 bases and the J segment 5 bases; nucleotides outside the gene matches: 10. In germline, CDR1 is SGHTA, CDR2 FQGTGA. This CDR3 has 16 amino acids. CDR3 region: CASSFSGGAPGDTQYF. Here the CDR3 DNA reads TGTGCCAGCAGTTTTAGCGGGGGGGCCCCCGGAGATACGCAGTATTTT.

This chain uses TRBV13 with TRBJ2-7; TRBD1 is a possible D gene (6 bases). With 5 bases removed from V and 2 bases from J, the gap between germline ends came to 19 bases. Germline lookup yields CDR1 PRHDT and CDR2 FYEKMQ (reference sequence). The CDR3 length is 16 residues. This CDR3 reads CASSQMPPGHTYEQYF. The CDR3 DNA is TGTGCCAGCAGCCAGATGCCCCCGGGACACACCTACGAGCAGTACTTC.